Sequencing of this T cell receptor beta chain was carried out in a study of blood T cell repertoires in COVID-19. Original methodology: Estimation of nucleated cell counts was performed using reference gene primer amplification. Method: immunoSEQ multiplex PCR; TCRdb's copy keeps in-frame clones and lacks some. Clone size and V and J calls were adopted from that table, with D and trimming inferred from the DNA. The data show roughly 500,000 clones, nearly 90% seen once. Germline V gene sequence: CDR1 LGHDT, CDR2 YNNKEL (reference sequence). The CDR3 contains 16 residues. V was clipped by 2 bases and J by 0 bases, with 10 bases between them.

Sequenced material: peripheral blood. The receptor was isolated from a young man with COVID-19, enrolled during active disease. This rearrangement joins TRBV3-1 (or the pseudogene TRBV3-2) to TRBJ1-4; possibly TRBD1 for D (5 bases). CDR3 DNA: TGTGCCAGCAGCCAAAGACAGACACCAACTAATGAAAAACTGTTTTTT. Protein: CASSQRQTPTNEKLFF.